This T cell receptor beta chain was recovered during a study of blood T cell repertoires in COVID-19. Study information: Some COVID-19 samples were acute and others convalescent; all came from the United States, Italy and Spain. T cells, B-cell-depleted T cells, or PBMCs supplied cDNA or gDNA.

Generated by immunoSEQ multiplex PCR, the TCRdb table keeps only in-frame clones and is missing some. The sample has tens of thousands of clones, about 89% seen once; the top ten hold approximately 5.4%. V lost 2 bases to trimming and J lost 2 bases, with 11 bases between them. Germline V gives CDR1 SGDLS, CDR2 YYNGEE. The CDR3 runs 15 residues. Seattle enrolled patients during active infection and tracked them longitudinally. The specimen was peripheral blood. The J gene is TRBJ2-4, the V gene TRBV9; a possible D gene is TRBD2 (5 bases). The clonotype was recovered from a man aged 55 to 70 with COVID-19, enrolled during active disease. The CDR3 is CASSVGGWSKNIQYF. CDR3 in DNA: TGTGCCAGCAGCGTCGGAGGTTGGTCCAAAAACATTCAGTACTTC.